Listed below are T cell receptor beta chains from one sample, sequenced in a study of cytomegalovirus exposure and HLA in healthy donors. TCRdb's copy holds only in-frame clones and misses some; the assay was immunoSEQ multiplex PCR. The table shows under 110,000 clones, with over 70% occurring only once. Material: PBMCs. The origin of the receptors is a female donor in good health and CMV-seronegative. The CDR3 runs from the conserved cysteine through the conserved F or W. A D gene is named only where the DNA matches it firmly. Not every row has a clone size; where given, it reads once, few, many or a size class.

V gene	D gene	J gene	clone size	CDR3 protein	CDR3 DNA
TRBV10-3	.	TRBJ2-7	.	CATTAAAGPLYEQYF	TGTGCCACTACAGCCGCGGCAGGGCCCCTCTACGAGCAGTACTTC
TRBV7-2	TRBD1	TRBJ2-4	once	CASSIQQGAGKNIQYF	TGTGCCAGCAGCATCCAACAGGGGGCGGGGAAAAACATTCAGTACTTC
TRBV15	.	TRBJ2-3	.	CATSSTSRGLRTDTQYF	TGTGCCACCAGCAGCACCAGCCGGGGACTTCGCACAGATACGCAGTATTTT
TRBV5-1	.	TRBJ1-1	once	CASSLGQMNTEAFF	TGCGCCAGCAGCTTGGGACAGATGAACACTGAAGCTTTCTTT
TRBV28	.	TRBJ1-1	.	CASSKRRRGLNTEAFF	TGTGCCAGCAGCAAACGACGTAGGGGGTTGAACACTGAAGCTTTCTTT
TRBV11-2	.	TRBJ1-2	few	CASSDRTNYGYTF	TGTGCCAGCAGCGACAGAACGAACTATGGCTACACCTTC
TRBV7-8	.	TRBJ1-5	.	CASSPGGNQPQHF	TGTGCCAGCAGCCCCGGAGGAAATCAGCCCCAGCATTTT
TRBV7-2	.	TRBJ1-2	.	CASSLDRGQPYGYTF	TGTGCCAGCAGCTTAGATCGGGGTCAGCCATATGGCTACACCTTC
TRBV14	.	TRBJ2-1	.	CASSPTTLIPSSYNEQFF	TGTGCCAGCAGCCCGACTACCCTAATCCCCAGCTCCTACAATGAGCAGTTCTTC
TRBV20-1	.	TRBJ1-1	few	CSAYLPEAFF	TGCAGTGCTTACCTACCTGAAGCTTTCTTT
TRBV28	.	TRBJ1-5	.	CASSWVGVNQPQHF	TGTGCCAGCAGTTGGGTAGGGGTAAATCAGCCCCAGCATTTT
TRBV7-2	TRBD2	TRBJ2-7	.	CASSLARTSGGSSYEQYF	TGTGCCAGCAGCTTAGCGCGGACTAGCGGGGGAAGCTCCTACGAGCAGTACTTC
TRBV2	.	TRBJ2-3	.	CASSPLSYGTDTQYF	TGTGCCAGCAGTCCGCTTAGCTATGGCACAGATACGCAGTATTTT
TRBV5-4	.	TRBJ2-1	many	CASSLVVGSSYNEQFF	TGTGCCAGCAGCTTGGTGGTCGGGAGCTCCTACAATGAGCAGTTCTTC
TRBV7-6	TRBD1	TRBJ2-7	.	CASSSGTGGRQYF	TGTGCCAGCAGCTCCGGGACAGGGGGCAGGCAGTACTTC
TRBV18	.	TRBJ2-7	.	CASSPSGLAEQYF	TGTGCCAGCTCACCATCAGGCCTTGCGGAGCAGTACTTC
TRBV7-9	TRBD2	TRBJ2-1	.	CASSPGLAGGEQFF	TGTGCCAGCAGCCCCGGACTAGCGGGAGGTGAGCAGTTCTTC
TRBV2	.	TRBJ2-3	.	CASHLSGTDTQYF	TGTGCCAGCCACCTGAGCGGGACAGATACGCAGTATTTT
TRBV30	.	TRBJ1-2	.	CAWSVQGRYGYTF	TGTGCCTGGAGTGTACAGGGTCGGTATGGCTACACCTTC
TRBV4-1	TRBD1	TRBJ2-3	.	CASSQGGQGSDTQYF	TGCGCCAGCAGCCAGGGGGGACAGGGGTCAGATACGCAGTATTTT
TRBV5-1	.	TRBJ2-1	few	CASSQDWSRGEQFF	TGCGCCAGCAGCCAGGACTGGAGCCGGGGTGAGCAGTTCTTC
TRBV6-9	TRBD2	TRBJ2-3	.	CASSPTKAGARTSGGRFSKDTQYF	TGTGCCAGCAGTCCGACGAAGGCCGGCGCTAGGACTAGCGGGGGTCGGTTCTCGAAAGATACGCAGTATTTT
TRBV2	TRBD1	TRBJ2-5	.	CASTTGTAQETQYF	TGTGCCAGCACGACAGGGACAGCTCAAGAGACCCAGTACTTC
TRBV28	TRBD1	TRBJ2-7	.	CASTTLPGTGSHEQYF	TGTGCCAGCACGACCTTACCCGGGACAGGGTCCCACGAGCAGTACTTC
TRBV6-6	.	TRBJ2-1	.	CASSWGLNEQFF	TGTGCCAGCAGCTGGGGGCTCAATGAGCAGTTCTTC
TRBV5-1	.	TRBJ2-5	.	CASSLVEGSKETQYF	TGCGCCAGCAGCTTGGTGGAGGGCTCTAAAGAGACCCAGTACTTC
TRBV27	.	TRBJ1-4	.	CASSVQSGTNEKLFF	TGTGCCAGCAGTGTACAGTCAGGGACTAATGAAAAACTGTTTTTT
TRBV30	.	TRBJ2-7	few	CAWDRGSDEQYF	TGTGCCTGGGACCGAGGGAGTGACGAGCAGTACTTC